This T cell receptor (beta chain) was sequenced for a study of beta chain features in type 1 diabetes (dated by TCRdb to the late 2010s). Some background on the complete study: Patients and healthy donors did not differ in mean age, gender distribution, total cell number or subset yield. Across all samples, about 110 million sorted cells were examined, and cell number per subset correlated strongly with RNA yield. The study compared TCRB repertoires of sorted circulating CD4+ T cell subsets between recently diagnosed type 1 diabetes patients and matched healthy donors. Regulatory and stem cell-like memory subsets were obtained from only 8 patients and roughly 8 healthy donors, while naive and central memory subsets were obtained from all 30 or so donors.

Study-wide conclusions, independent of this receptor: Shorter templates might have been favored by PCR, but patient and control samples were amplified and corrected together, so both groups would have been affected equally by any skew. At VDJ recombination sites, patients with type 1 diabetes made fewer insertions and deleted more nucleotides, a pattern implying thymic rearrangement abnormalities. Naive, central memory and regulatory TCRB repertoires appeared to be more similar among patients than among healthy donors. Because cDNA was sequenced instead of genomic DNA, highly expressing activated cells could be over-represented, though the groups showed no difference in activation or CD3 levels. Because small numbers of individuals were included in the HLA sub-analyses, any influence of HLA type on TCRB rearrangement was left unresolved. Type 1 diabetes patients showed a moderate but significant shortening of TCRB CDR3 length in all four CD4+ subsets.

As to this clone: The antigen it binds to is not known. The sample holds no much larger clone one base away, and base qualities are not on file.

From each donor, a single peripheral blood sample of 100 to 150 mL on average was drawn into heparinised tubes. Using a panel that included CD45RO, CCR7, CD25, CD127, CD95 and CD27, naive, central memory, regulatory and stem cell-like memory CD4+ T cells were sorted on a BD FACSAria II. Every sorted population had a purity above 98%. PBMCs were isolated right away by Lymphoprep density gradient centrifugation and were stained directly, without culture. So that batch effects would be minimized, each experiment stained and sorted samples in pairs, pairing one healthy donor with one patient. The entire amount of isolated RNA was reverse transcribed using the High Capacity cDNA Reverse Transcription Kit, so the sequenced TCRB transcripts were expressed ones. Deep immunoSEQ sequencing was applied to naive, central memory and regulatory T cell samples, giving an average of roughly 3.5 million total reads per sample. After sorted cells were lysed in RLT buffer, RNA was extracted with DNase-treated RNeasy Micro or Mini kits, with the choice depending on cell number. To prevent cross-contamination, every cell subset was processed on its own, while patient and healthy donor samples were processed together. The immunoSEQ multiplex PCR was used to amplify TCRB sequences from cDNA, generating 87-bp fragments that spanned the CDR3 region. Amplicons were sequenced on the Illumina HiSeq platform. Regarding the original processing steps: Synthetic template baselines were used to correct PCR bias computationally, reads within Hamming distance 2 were collapsed, and singletons that could not be merged were discarded. By aligning reads against IMGT, V, D and J genes, CDR3 length, and insertions or deletions at six rearrangement sites were assigned. Clonotype counts were normalized to sorted cell number within each subset before computing true diversity and Gini coefficients with the tcR R package. Repertoire sharing was quantified using the overlap coefficient calculated on TCRB nucleotide sequences. Out-of-frame TCRB sequences from naive cells were analyzed as a proxy for the pre-selection repertoire. TCRdb mirrors the immuneACCESS table, restricted to in-frame sequences. Some clones are absent from its copies; in checked studies, under half trace to an unresolved V gene, and the reason for the others is unknown. D and trimming come from the DNA, and the V and J calls and clone size come from that table. Present in this sample are more than 250,000 clones, roughly an eighth of which were seen just once. The ten largest make up under 0.02% of the sample.

Looking up the germline V gene yields CDR1 MDHEN and CDR2 SYDVKM. The CDR3 goes from the cysteine to the phenylalanine over 14 residues. The DNA shown is the 42-base CDR3, in frame from base 1. Germline trimming: 5 bases from V, 4 bases from J; junction bases outside gene matches: 4. The source is a young man with type 1 diabetes. The sequenced sample was naive CD4+ T cells from blood. The cell subset or site tag for this specimen amounts to: true naive CD4+ T cells. The sequence joins TRBV28 to TRBJ2-7, and 11 bases in between align with TRBD2. The DNA reads TGTGCCAGCAGTACTAGCGGGAGAAGGTACGAGCAGTACTTC. Translated, this gives CASSTSGRRYEQYF. Full variable domain (CDR3 extended with the reference TRBV28 and TRBJ2-7 proteins): DVKVTQSSRYLVKRTGEKVFLECVQDMDHENMFWYRQDPGLGLRLIYFSYDVKMKEKGDIPEGYSVSREKKERFSLILESASTNQTSMYLCASSTSGRRYEQYFGPGTRLTVT.